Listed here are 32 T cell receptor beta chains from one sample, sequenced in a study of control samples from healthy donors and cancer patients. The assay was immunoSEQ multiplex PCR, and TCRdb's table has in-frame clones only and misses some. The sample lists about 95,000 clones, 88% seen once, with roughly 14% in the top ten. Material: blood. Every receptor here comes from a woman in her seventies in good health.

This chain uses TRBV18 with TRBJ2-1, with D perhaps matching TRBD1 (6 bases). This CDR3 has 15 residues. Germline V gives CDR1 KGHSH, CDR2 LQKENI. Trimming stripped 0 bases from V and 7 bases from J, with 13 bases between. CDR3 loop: CASSPPGRGLNEQFF. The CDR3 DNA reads TGTGCCAGCTCACCACCGGGCAGGGGCTTGAATGAGCAGTTCTTC.

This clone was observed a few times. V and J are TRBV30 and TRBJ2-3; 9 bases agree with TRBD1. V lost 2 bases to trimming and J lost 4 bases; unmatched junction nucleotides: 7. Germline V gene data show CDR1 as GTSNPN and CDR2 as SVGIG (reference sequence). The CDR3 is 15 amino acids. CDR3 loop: CAWSRGTGMADTQYF. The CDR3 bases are TGTGCCTGGAGTCGGGGGACAGGGATGGCAGATACGCAGTATTTT.

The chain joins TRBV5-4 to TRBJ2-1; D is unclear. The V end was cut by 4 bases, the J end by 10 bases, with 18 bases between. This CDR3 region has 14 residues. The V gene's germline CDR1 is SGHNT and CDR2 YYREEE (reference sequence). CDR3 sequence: CASSPVGSRAEQFF. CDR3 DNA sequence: TGTGCCAGCAGCCCGGTAGGTAGCCGGGCGGAGCAGTTCTTC.

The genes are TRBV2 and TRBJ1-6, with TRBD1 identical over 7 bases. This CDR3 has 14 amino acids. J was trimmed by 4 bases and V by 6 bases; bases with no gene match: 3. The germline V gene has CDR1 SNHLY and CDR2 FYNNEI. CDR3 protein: CASSKQGYNSPLHF. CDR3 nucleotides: TGTGCCAGCAGCAAACAGGGGTATAATTCACCCCTCCACTTT.

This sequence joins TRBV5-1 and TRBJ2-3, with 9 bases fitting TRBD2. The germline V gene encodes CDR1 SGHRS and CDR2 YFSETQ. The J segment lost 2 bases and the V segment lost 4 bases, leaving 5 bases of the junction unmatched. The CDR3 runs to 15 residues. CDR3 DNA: TGCGCCAGCAGCCCTAGCGGGATTAACACAGATACGCAGTATTTT. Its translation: CASSPSGINTDTQYF.

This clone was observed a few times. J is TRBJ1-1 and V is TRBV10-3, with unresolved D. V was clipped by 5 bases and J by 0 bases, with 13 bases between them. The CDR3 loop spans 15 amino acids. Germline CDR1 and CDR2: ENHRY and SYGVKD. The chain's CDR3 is CAISSPESVNTEAFF. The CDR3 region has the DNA TGTGCCATCAGTTCTCCAGAGTCCGTGAACACTGAAGCTTTCTTT.

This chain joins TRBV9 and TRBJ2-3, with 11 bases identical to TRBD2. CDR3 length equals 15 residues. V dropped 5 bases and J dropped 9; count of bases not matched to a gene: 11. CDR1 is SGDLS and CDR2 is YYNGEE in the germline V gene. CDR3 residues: CASSETSGVVGTQYF. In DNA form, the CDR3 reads TGTGCCAGCAGTGAGACTAGCGGGGTGGTAGGGACGCAGTATTTT.

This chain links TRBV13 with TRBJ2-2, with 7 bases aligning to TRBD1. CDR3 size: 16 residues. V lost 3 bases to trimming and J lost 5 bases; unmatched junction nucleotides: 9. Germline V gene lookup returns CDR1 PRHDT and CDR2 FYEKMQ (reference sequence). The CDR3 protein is CASSLRWGQKTGELFF. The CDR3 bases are TGTGCCAGCAGCTTGAGGTGGGGACAGAAGACCGGGGAGCTGTTTTTT.

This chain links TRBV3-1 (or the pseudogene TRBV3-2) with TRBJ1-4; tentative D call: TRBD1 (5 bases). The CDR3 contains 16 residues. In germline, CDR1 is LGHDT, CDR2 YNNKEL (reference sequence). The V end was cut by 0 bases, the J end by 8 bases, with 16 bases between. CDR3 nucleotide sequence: TGTGCCAGCAGCCAAGACGCGGGGCGTGTAGACGAAAAACTGTTTTTT. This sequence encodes CASSQDAGRVDEKLFF.

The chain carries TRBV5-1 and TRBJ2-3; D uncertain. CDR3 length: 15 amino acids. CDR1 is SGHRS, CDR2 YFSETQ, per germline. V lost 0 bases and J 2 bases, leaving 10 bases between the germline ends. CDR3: CASSLEEPNTDTQYF. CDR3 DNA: TGCGCCAGCAGCTTGGAGGAGCCCAACACAGATACGCAGTATTTT.

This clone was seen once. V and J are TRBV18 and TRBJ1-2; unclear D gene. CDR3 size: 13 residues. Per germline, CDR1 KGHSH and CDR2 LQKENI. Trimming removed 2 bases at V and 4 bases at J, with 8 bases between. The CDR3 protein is CASSPEFSYGYTF. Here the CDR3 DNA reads TGTGCCAGCTCACCAGAATTTAGCTATGGCTACACCTTC.

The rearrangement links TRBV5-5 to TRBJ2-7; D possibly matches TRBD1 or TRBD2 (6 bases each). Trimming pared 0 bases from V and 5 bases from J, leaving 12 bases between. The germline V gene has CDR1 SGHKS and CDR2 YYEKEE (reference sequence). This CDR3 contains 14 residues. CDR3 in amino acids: CASSLERGDDEQYF. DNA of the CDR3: TGTGCCAGCAGCTTGGAGAGGGGGGACGACGAGCAGTACTTC.

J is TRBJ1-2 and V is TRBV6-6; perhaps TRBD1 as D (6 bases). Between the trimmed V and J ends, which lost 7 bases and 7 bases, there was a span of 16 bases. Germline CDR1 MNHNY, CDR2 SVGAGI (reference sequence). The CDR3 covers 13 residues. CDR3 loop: CASTGTSEAGYTF. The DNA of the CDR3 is TGTGCCAGCACCGGGACATCGGAGGCTGGCTACACCTTC.

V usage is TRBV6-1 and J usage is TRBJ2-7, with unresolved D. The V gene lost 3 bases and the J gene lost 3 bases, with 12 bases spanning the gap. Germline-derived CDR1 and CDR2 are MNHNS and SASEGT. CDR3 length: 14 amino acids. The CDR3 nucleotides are TGTGCCAGCAGTGACCCCCCCTGGATCTACGAGCAGTACTTC. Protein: CASSDPPWIYEQYF.

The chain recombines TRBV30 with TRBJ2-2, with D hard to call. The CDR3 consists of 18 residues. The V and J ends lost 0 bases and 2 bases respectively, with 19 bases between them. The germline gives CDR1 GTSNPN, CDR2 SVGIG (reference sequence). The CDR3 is CAWSVRTRVVLNTGELFF. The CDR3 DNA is TGTGCCTGGAGTGTCCGGACGCGTGTAGTATTAAACACCGGGGAGCTGTTTTTT.

The DNA for the CDR3 is TGTGCCAGCAGTTCCACAGGGGTTGGGGCCAAAAACATTCAGTACTTC. Translating gives CASSSTGVGAKNIQYF. The rearrangement joins TRBV6-5 to TRBJ2-4; TRBD1 aligns across 7 bases. CDR1 is MNHEY, CDR2 SVGAGI, per germline. Trimming at V came to 4 bases and at J to 1 base, leaving 7 bases not matched to a gene. CDR3 length equals 16 residues.

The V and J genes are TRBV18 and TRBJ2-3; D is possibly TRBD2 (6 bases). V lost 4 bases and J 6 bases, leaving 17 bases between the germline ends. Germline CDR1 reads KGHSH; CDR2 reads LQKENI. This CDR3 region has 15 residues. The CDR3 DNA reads TGTGCCAGCTCACTTTTTCCGGGACTCCGCGATACGCAGTATTTT. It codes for CASSLFPGLRDTQYF.

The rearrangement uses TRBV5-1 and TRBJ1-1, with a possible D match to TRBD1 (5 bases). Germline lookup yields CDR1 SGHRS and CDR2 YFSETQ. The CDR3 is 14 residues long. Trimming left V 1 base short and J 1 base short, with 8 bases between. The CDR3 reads CASSLQGTNTEAFF. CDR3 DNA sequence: TGCGCCAGCAGCTTGCAGGGAACGAACACTGAAGCTTTCTTT.

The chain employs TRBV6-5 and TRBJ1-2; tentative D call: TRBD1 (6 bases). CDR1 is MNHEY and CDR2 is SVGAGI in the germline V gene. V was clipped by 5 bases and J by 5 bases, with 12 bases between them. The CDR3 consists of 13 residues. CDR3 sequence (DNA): TGTGCCAGCAGTCAGACAGGCCAGTATGGCTACACCTTC. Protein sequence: CASSQTGQYGYTF.

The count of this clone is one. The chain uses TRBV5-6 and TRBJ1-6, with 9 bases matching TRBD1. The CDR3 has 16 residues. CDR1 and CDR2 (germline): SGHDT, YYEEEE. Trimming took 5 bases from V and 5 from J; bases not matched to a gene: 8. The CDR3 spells CASRDRGTGNNSPLHF. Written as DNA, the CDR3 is TGTGCCAGCAGGGACCGCGGGACAGGGAATAATTCACCCCTCCACTTT.

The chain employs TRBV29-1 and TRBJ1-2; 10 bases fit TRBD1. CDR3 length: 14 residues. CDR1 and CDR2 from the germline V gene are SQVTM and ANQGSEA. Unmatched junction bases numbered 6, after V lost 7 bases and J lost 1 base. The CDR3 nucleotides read TGCAGCGGGGGGGACAGGGGAGATAACTATGGCTACACCTTC. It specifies CSGGDRGDNYGYTF.

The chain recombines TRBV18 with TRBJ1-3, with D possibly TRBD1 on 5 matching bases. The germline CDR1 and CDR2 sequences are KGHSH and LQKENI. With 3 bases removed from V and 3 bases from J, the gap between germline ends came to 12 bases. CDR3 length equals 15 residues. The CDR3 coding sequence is TGTGCCAGCTCACCCCAGGGTACCCTTGGAAACACCATATATTTT. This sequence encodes CASSPQGTLGNTIYF.

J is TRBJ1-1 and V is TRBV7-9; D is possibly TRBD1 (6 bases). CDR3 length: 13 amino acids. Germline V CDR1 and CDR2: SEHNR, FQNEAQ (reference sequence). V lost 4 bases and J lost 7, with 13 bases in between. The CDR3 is CASSSNGQREAFF. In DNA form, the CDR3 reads TGTGCCAGCAGCTCTAACGGACAGCGTGAAGCTTTCTTT.

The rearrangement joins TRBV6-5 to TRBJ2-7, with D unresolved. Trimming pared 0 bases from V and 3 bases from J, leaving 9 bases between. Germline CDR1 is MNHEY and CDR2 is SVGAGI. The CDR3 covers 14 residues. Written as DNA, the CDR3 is TGTGCCAGCAGTTACTCGGCTATTCGCTACGAGCAGTACTTC. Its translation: CASSYSAIRYEQYF.

The CDR3 sequence: CASSLARSSYEQYF. CDR3 DNA: TGTGCCAGCAGTTTAGCGCGGAGCTCCTACGAGCAGTACTTC. This chain connects TRBV27 to TRBJ2-7; D is unclear. The CDR3 contains 14 residues. Trimming stripped 2 bases from V and 0 bases from J, with 8 bases between. CDR1 and CDR2 from the germline V gene are MNHEY and SMNVEV (reference sequence).

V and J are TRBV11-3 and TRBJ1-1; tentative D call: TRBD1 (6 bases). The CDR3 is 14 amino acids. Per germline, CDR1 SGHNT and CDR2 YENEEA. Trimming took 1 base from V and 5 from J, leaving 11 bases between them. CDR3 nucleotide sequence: TGTGCCAGCAGCTTAGGGGGGGCGGAGACTGAAGCTTTCTTT. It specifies CASSLGGAETEAFF.

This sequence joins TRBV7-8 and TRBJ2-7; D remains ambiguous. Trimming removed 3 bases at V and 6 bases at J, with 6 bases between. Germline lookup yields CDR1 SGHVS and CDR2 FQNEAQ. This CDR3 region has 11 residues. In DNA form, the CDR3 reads TGTGCCAGCAGCTTCCAACTCGAGCAGTACTTC. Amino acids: CASSFQLEQYF.

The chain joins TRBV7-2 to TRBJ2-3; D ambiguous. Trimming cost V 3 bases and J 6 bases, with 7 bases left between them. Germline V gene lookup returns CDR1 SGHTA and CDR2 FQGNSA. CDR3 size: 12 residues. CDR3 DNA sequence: TGTGCCAGCAGCTTTGGTCCGGATACGCAGTATTTT. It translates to CASSFGPDTQYF.

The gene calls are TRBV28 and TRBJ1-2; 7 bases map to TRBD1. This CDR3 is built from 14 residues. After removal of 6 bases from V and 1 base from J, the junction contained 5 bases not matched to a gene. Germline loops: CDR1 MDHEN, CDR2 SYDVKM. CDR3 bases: TGTGCCAGCAGCCCGGGACAGAGTAACTATGGCTACACCTTC. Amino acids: CASSPGQSNYGYTF.

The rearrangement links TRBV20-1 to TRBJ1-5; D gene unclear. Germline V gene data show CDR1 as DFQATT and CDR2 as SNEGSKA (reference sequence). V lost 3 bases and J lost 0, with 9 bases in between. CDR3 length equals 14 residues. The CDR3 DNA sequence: TGCAGTGCTAGTTACCAATATAGCAATCAGCCCCAGCATTTT. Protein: CSASYQYSNQPQHF.

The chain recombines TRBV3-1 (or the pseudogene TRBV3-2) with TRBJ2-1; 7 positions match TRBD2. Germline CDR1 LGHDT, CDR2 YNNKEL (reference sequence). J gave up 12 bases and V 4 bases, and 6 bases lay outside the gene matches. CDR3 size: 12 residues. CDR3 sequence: CASSLFPGGQFF. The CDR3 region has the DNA TGTGCCAGCAGCCTGTTCCCGGGGGGGCAGTTCTTC.

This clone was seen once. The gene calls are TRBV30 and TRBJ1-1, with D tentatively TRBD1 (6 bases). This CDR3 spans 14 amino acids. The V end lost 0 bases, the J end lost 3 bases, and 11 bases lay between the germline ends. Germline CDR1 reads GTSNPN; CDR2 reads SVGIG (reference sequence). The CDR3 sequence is CAWSVGGLDTEAFF. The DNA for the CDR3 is TGTGCCTGGAGTGTCGGGGGGCTAGACACTGAAGCTTTCTTT.